This T cell receptor (beta chain) was found in a study of blood T cell repertoires in COVID-19. V was cut by 5 bases and J by 2 bases, with 9 bases left in between. Germline V gives CDR1 SGHTA, CDR2 FQGTGA. This CDR3 comprises 13 residues. Generated by immunoSEQ multiplex PCR, the TCRdb table keeps only in-frame clones and is missing some. The table includes about 26,000 clones, around 90% detected once. This chain joins TRBV7-3 and TRBJ1-1; no clear D gene. The material sequenced was peripheral blood. The TCR originated in a man aged 65-85 years with acute or convalescent COVID-19. The CDR3 region is CASSMGSNTEAFF. The DNA for the CDR3 is TGTGCCAGCAGCATGGGGAGCAACACTGAAGCTTTCTTT.